Here is one T cell receptor (beta chain) with its context. What it recognizes is unknown. CDR1 is SNHLY, CDR2 FYNNEI, per germline. Trimming pared 0 bases from V and 5 bases from J, leaving 10 bases between. This CDR3 region has 14 residues. The data were taken from a study of T cell repertoires in cytomegalovirus infection. About the research overall: Signatures in public TCR beta sequences pointed to both CMV infection and matching HLA type. Whole-study results and caveats: CMV-specific TCR beta clonotypes restricted by HLA-C were the ones dominating the ex vivo response. Accumulated public TCR beta family frequency recognized individuals carrying CMV together with the relevant HLA.

One entry per CDR3 protein, called by TCRdb with MiXCR from the reads. The table records about 450,000 distinct CDR3 sequences, 25% to 40% of them present only once. Source material: PBMCs. The chain is built from TRBV2 and TRBJ1-1, with D possibly being TRBD1 (6 bases). The receptor was derived from a human donor in good health (CMV status not recorded). Some clones in this sample may be carry-over from other donors' samples. CDR3 sequence reads: CASSEAWGATEAFF. The DNA of the CDR3 is TGTGCCAGCAGTGAAGCTTGGGGGGCAACTGAAGCTTTCTTT.